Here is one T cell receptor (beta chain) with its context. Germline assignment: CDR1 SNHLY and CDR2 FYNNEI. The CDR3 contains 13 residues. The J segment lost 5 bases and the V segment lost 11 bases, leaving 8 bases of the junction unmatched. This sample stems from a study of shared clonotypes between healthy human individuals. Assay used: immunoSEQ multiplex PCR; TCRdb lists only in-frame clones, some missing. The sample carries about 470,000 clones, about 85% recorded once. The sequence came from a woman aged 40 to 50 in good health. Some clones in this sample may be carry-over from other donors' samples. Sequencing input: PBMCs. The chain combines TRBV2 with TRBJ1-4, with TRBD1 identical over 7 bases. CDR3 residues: CAGTQQGNEKLFF. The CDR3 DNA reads TGTGCCGGCACCCAACAGGGGAATGAAAAACTGTTTTTT.